These 10 T cell receptor beta chains came from one sample sequenced in a study of blood T cell repertoires in COVID-19. Clones were read by immunoSEQ multiplex PCR, and TCRdb kept only the in-frame ones, dropping some. The data hold about 170,000 clones, with about 86% observed a single time. Sequenced input: PBMCs or T cells enriched from blood (not recorded which). All receptors derive from a woman aged 45-65 years in a cohort exposed to, infected with or recovered from COVID-19 (not recorded which).

This clone was found a few times. The V gene is TRBV7-2, the J gene TRBJ1-1; 8 nucleotides align to TRBD1. The CDR3 runs to 14 residues. V gave up 5 bases and J gave up 4 bases; unmatched junction bases: 6. The germline V gene has CDR1 SGHTA and CDR2 FQGNSA. The CDR3 DNA reads TGTGCCAGCAGCAACAGGACAGGGAGCACTGAAGCTTTCTTT. Its protein product is CASSNRTGSTEAFF.

V gene TRBV6-5 combines with J gene TRBJ1-2, with 9 positions matching TRBD1. J gave up 2 bases and V 2 bases, and 6 bases lay outside the gene matches. The CDR3 is 16 amino acids. The V gene's germline CDR1 is MNHEY and CDR2 SVGAGI. The CDR3 loop is CASSYTSGTGNYGYTF. CDR3 nucleotides: TGTGCCAGCAGTTACACCTCCGGGACAGGGAACTATGGCTACACCTTC.

V usage is TRBV28 and J usage is TRBJ1-2, with 8 bases aligning to TRBD1. This CDR3 contains 15 residues. V shed 6 bases and J 4 bases; nucleotides not matched to a gene: 10. Per germline, CDR1 MDHEN and CDR2 SYDVKM. This chain's CDR3 is CASSPDRAAFYGYTF. The CDR3 DNA follows: TGTGCCAGCAGCCCGGACAGGGCAGCGTTCTATGGCTACACCTTC.

The V call is TRBV27, the J call TRBJ1-2, with D possibly TRBD1 on 6 matching bases. The CDR3 runs to 13 residues. V was trimmed by 0 bases and J by 6 bases, leaving 8 bases between them. Germline CDR1 is MNHEY and CDR2 is SMNVEV (reference sequence). CDR3 region: CASSLSQGNGYTF. CDR3 in DNA: TGTGCCAGCAGTTTATCCCAGGGGAATGGCTACACCTTC.

This chain joins TRBV10-1 and TRBJ2-7, with 8 bases fitting TRBD2. The CDR3 spans 15 residues. In germline, CDR1 is WNHNN, CDR2 SYGVQD (reference sequence). With 2 bases clipped from V and 1 base from J, the junction kept 4 bases outside the gene matches. The CDR3 nucleotides are TGCGCCAGCAGTGAGGGGACTAGGGGATCCTACGAGCAGTACTTC. This encodes CASSEGTRGSYEQYF.

CDR3 sequence (DNA): TGCGCCAGCAGCCAATCAGGGATGACCTCTGGGGCCAACGTCCTGACTTTC. Translating gives CASSQSGMTSGANVLTF. V is TRBV4-1 and J is TRBJ2-6; a possible D gene is TRBD1 (5 bases). V lost 2 bases and J lost 0, with 11 bases in between. Per the germline V gene, CDR1 is MGHRA and CDR2 is YSYEKL. The CDR3 has 17 residues.

The chain is built from TRBV11-3 and TRBJ2-1; 7 bases fit TRBD1. V gave up 5 bases and J gave up 5 bases; unmatched junction bases: 6. The length of the CDR3 is 14 residues. CDR1 SGHNT and CDR2 YENEEA come from the germline V gene. The CDR3 DNA reads as TGTGCCAGCAGCACTGGGACAGTAAACAATGAGCAGTTCTTC. This encodes CASSTGTVNNEQFF.

This clone was counted a few times. The chain has TRBV6-2 or TRBV6-3 and TRBJ2-7, with 9 bases aligning to TRBD1. From germline, CDR1 is MNHEY and CDR2 SVGEGT. V was pared by 1 base and J by 4 bases, with 5 bases of the junction left unmatched. The CDR3 contains 15 residues. The CDR3 reads CASSYFRTGAYEQYF. The DNA of the CDR3 is TGTGCCAGCAGTTACTTTCGGACAGGGGCGTACGAGCAGTACTTC.

The rearrangement uses TRBV21-1 and TRBJ2-7; the D segment call TRBD2 is taken from the table without a DNA check. TRBV21-1 is a documented pseudogene. The CDR3 runs 16 residues. DNA for the CDR3: TGTGCCAGCAGCGCCCCCCGTAGCGGAGAAAGGTACGAGCAGTACTTC. This gives the protein CASSAPRSGERYEQYF.

The rearrangement joins TRBV19 to TRBJ1-5, with TRBD1 matching over 7 bases. CDR1 LNHDA and CDR2 SQIVND come from the germline V gene (reference sequence). The CDR3 consists of 14 residues. V dropped 5 bases and J dropped 7; count of bases not matched to a gene: 8. The DNA for the CDR3 is TGTGCCAGTAGTCACAGGGGATTGGGACAGCCCCAGCATTTT. Its translation: CASSHRGLGQPQHF.